This T cell receptor beta chain was sequenced for a study of OX40 agonist ivuxolimab in advanced cancers. At least ten counts were recorded for this clone. The method was immunoSEQ multiplex PCR; TCRdb's version includes in-frame clones alone and lacks a portion of them. The sample lists more than 45,000 clones, roughly 84% seen once, with 4.6% in the top ten. The sequence came from an adult with an advanced solid tumor such as melanoma, head and neck, liver or kidney cancer. The input for sequencing was CD4+ or CD8+ T cells sorted from blood, taken in a trial of the OX40 agonist ivuxolimab.

DNA for the CDR3: TGTGCCAGCCAAGGGACTAGCGGGTTTGGCGGGGAGCTGTTTTTT. Protein product: CASQGTSGFGGELFF. The rearrangement joins TRBV6-1 to TRBJ2-2; the match to TRBD2 covers 12 bases. Germline-derived CDR1 and CDR2 are MNHNS and SASEGT. CDR3 length: 15 amino acids. V lost 8 bases to trimming and J lost 7 bases; unmatched junction nucleotides: 8.